This T cell receptor beta chain originates from a study of CD8 T cells in Susac syndrome. The CDR3 length is 15 residues. With 4 bases removed from V and 1 base from J, the gap between germline ends came to 11 bases. Random-hexamer reverse transcription was applied to roughly 0.5 to 1 ug RNA. TCRdb called the immunoSEQ multiplex PCR reads again in MiXCR, with one record for every CDR3 protein. The table records under 550,000 distinct CDR3 sequences, roughly 85% of them present only once. This chain connects TRBV12-3 or TRBV12-4 to TRBJ1-5; D is possibly TRBD1 (6 bases). The receptor was derived from a human donor with multiple sclerosis. Sequenced material: CD8+ T cells from PBMCs. CDR3 sequence: CASSSGTTSNQPQHF. In DNA form, the CDR3 reads TGTGCCAGCAGTTCCGGGACAACGAGCAATCAGCCCCAGCATTTT.